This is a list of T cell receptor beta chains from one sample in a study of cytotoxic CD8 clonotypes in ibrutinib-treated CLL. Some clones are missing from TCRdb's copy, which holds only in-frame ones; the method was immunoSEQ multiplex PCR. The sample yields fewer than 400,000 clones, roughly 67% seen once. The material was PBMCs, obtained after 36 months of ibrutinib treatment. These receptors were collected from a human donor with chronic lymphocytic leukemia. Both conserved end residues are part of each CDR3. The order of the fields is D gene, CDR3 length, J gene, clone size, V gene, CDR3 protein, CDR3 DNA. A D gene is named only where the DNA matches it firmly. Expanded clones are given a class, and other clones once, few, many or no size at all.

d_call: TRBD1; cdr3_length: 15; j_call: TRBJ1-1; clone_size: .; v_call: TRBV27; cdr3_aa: CASSRRGQIRGEAFF; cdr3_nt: TGTGCCAGCAGCAGGAGGGGGCAGATAAGGGGTGAAGCTTTCTTT
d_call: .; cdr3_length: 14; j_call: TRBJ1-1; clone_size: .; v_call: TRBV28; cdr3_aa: CASSLHRVNTEAFF; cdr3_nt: TGTGCCAGCAGTTTACACAGGGTGAACACTGAAGCTTTCTTT
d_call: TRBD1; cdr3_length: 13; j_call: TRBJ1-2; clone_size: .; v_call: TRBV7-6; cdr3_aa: CASSLATGFGYTF; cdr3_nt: TGTGCCAGCAGCTTAGCGACAGGGTTTGGCTACACCTTC
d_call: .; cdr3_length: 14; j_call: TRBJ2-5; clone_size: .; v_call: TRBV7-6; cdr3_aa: CASSLSRGRETQYF; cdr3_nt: TGTGCCAGCAGCTTAAGCCGGGGAAGGGAGACCCAGTACTTC
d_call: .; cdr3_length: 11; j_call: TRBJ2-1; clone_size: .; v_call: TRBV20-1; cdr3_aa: CSARVMLEQFF; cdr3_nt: TGCAGTGCTAGAGTGATGTTGGAGCAGTTCTTC
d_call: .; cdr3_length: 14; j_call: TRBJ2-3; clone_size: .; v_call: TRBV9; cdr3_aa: CASSVDPTTDTQYF; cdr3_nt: TGTGCCAGCAGCGTAGACCCCACCACAGATACGCAGTATTTT
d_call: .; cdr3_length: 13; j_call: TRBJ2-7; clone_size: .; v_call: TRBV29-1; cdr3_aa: CSAGRDLFYEQYF; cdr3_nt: TGCAGCGCCGGCCGGGATTTATTCTACGAGCAGTACTTC
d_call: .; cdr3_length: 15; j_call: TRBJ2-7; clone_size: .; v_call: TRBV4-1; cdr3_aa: CASSLSPGGGYEQYF; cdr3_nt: TGCGCCAGCAGCCTCTCGCCAGGGGGGGGATACGAGCAGTACTTC
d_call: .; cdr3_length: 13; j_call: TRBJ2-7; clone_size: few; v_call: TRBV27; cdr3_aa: CASRPSVPYEQYF; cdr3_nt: TGTGCCAGCAGACCTAGCGTACCCTACGAGCAGTACTTC
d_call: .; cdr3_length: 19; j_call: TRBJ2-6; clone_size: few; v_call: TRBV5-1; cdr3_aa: CASSPRVPLMGSGANVLTF; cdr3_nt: TGCGCCAGCAGCCCTCGAGTTCCTCTTATGGGCTCTGGGGCCAACGTCCTGACTTTC
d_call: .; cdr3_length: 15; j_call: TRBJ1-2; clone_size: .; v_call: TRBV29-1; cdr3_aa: CSVEYWAQENYGYTF; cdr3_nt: TGCAGCGTTGAATATTGGGCACAGGAGAACTATGGCTACACCTTC
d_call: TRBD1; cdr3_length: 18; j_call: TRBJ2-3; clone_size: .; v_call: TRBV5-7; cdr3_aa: CASSLPKPGQASTDTQYF; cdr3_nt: TGTGCCAGCAGCTTGCCAAAACCGGGACAGGCTAGCACAGATACGCAGTATTTT
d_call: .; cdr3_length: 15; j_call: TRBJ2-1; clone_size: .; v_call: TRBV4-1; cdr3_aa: CASSQTHMSYNEQFF; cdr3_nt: TGCGCCAGCAGCCAGACCCACATGTCCTACAATGAGCAGTTCTTC
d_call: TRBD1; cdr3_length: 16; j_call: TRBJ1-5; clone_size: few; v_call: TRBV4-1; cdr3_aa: CASSQDQDRENQPQHF; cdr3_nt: TGCGCCAGCAGCCAAGATCAGGACAGGGAAAATCAGCCCCAGCATTTT
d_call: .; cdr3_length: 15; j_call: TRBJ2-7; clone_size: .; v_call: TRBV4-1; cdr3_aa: CASSPIDSVLYEQYF; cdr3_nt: TGCGCCAGCAGCCCCATAGACAGTGTCCTCTACGAGCAGTACTTC
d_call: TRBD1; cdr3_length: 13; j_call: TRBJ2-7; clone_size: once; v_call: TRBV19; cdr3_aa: CASSKGGSYEQYF; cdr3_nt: TGTGCCAGTAGTAAAGGGGGCAGCTACGAGCAGTACTTC
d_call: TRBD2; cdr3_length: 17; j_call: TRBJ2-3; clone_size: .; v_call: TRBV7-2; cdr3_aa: CASSLRLAGVGPDTQYF; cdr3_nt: TGTGCCAGCAGCTTAAGGCTAGCGGGAGTTGGCCCAGATACGCAGTATTTT
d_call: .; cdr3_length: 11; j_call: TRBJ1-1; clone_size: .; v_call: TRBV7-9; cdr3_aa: CASSFVVEAFF; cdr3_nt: TGTGCCAGCAGCTTCGTCGTAGAGGCTTTCTTT
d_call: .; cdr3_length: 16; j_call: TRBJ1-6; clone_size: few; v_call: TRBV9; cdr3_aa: CASSVGPGRYNSPLHF; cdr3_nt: TGTGCCAGCAGCGTAGGTCCAGGACGGTATAATTCACCCCTCCACTTT
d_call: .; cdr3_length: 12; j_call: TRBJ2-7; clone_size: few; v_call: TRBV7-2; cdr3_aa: CASSLSSYEQYF; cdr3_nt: TGTGCCAGCAGCTTAAGTTCCTACGAGCAGTACTTC
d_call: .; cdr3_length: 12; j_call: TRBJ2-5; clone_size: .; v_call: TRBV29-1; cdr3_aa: CSGKEVGETQYF; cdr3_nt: TGCAGCGGAAAGGAGGTCGGGGAGACCCAGTACTTC
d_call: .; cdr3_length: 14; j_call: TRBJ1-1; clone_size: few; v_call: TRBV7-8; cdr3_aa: CASSLRDLNTEAFF; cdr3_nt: TGTGCCAGCAGCTTACGGGACCTGAACACTGAAGCTTTCTTT
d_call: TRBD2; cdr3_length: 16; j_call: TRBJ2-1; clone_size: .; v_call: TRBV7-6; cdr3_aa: CASSFPGTSGRDEQFF; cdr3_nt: TGTGCCAGCAGCTTCCCAGGGACTAGCGGGAGAGATGAGCAGTTCTTC
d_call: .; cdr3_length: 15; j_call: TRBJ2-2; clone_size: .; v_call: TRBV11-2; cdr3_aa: CASSGRASNTGELFF; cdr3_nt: TGTGCCAGCTCCGGACGGGCGTCGAACACCGGGGAGCTGTTTTTT
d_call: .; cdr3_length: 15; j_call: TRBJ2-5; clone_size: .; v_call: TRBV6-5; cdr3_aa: CASSGPGGLQETQYF; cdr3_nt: TGTGCCAGCAGTGGGCCAGGGGGGTTACAAGAGACCCAGTACTTC
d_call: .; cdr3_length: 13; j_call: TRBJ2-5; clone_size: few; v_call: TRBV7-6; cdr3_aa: CASSYTGGWTQYF; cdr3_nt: TGTGCCAGCAGCTATACTGGCGGTTGGACCCAGTACTTC
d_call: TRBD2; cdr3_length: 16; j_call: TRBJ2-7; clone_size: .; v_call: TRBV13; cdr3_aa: CASSLGLAGGPYEQYF; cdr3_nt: TGTGCCAGCAGCCTAGGACTAGCGGGGGGGCCCTACGAGCAGTACTTC
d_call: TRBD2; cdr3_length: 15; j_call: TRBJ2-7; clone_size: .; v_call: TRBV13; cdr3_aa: CASSSGLAGFYEQYF; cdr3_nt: TGTGCCAGCAGCTCAGGACTAGCGGGGTTCTACGAGCAGTACTTC
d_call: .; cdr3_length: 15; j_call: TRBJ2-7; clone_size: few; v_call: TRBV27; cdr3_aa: CASSLGGDGSYEQYF; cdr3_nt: TGTGCCAGCAGCCTGGGGGGAGACGGCTCCTACGAGCAGTACTTC
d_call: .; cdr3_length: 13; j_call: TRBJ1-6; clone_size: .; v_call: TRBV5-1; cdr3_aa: CASREGGYSPLHF; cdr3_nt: TGCGCCAGCAGAGAGGGAGGGTACTCACCCCTCCACTTT
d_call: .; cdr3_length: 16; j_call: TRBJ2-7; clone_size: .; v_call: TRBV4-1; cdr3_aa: CASSQKGLVSSYEQYF; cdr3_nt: TGCGCCAGCAGCCAAAAGGGTTTAGTCAGCTCCTACGAGCAGTACTTC
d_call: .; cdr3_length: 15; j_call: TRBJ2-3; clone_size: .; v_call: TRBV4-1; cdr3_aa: CASSQGARPTDTQYF; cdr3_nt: TGCGCCAGCAGCCAAGGAGCGCGGCCCACGGATACGCAGTATTTT
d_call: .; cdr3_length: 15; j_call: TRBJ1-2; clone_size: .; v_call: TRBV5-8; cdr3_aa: CASSLGGGPNGGYTF; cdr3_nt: TGTGCCAGCAGCTTGGGTGGGGGGCCGAACGGTGGCTACACCTTC
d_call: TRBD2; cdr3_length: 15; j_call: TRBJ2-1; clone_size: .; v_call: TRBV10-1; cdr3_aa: CASSPSGSSYNEQFF; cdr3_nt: TGCGCCAGCAGTCCTAGCGGGAGCTCCTACAATGAGCAGTTCTTC
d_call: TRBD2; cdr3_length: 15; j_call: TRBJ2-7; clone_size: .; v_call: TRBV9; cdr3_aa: CASSVASGGTYEQYF; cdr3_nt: TGTGCCAGCAGCGTAGCAAGCGGGGGAACCTACGAGCAGTACTTC
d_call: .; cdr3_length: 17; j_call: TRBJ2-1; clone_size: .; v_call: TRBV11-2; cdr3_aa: CASSLTIRDFGGNEQFF; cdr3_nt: TGTGCCAGCAGTTTAACAATCCGGGACTTTGGGGGCAATGAGCAGTTCTTC